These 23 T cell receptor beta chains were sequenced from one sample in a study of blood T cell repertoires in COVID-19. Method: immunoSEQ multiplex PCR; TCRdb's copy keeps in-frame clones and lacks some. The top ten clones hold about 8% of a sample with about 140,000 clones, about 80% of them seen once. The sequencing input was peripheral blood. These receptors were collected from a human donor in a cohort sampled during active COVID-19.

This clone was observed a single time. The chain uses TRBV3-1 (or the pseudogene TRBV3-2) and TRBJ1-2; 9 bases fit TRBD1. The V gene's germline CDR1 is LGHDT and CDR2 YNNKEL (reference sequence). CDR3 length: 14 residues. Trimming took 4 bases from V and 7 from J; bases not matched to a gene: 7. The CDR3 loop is CASSPGQGYLGYTF. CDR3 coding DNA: TGTGCCAGCAGCCCGGGACAGGGCTATCTTGGCTACACCTTC.

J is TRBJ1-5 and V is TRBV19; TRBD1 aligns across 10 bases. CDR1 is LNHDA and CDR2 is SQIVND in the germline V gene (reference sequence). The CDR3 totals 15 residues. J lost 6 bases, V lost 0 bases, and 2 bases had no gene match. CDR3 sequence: CASSIETGGRQPQHF. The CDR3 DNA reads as TGTGCCAGTAGTATAGAGACAGGGGGCCGTCAGCCCCAGCATTTT.

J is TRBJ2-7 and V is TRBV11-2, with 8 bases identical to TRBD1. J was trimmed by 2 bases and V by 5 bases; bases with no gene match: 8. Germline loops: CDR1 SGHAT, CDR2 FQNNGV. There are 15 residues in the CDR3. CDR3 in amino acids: CASSAAGTGTYEQYF. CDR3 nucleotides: TGTGCCAGCAGCGCGGCCGGGACAGGAACCTACGAGCAGTACTTC.

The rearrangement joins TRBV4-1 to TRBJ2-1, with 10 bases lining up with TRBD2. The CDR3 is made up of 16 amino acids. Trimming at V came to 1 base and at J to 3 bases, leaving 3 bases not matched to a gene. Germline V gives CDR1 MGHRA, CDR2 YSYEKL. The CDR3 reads CASSQVPSGGYNEQFF. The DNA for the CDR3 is TGCGCCAGCAGCCAAGTGCCTAGCGGGGGCTACAATGAGCAGTTCTTC.

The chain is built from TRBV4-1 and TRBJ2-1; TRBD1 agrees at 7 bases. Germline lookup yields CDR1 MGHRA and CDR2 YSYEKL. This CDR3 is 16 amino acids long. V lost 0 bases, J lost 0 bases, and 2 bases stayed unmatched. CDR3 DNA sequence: TGCGCCAGCAGCCAAGAGACAGGGCGCTCCTACAATGAGCAGTTCTTC. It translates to CASSQETGRSYNEQFF.

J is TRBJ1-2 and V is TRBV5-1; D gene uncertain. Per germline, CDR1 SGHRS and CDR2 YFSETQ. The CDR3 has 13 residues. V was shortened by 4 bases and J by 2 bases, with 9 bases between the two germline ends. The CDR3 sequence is CASSLARNYGYTF. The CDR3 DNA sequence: TGCGCCAGCAGCCTGGCACGGAACTATGGCTACACCTTC. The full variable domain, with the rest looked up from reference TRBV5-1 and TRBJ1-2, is KAGVTQTPRYLIKTRGQQVTLSCSPISGHRSVSWYQQTPGQGLQFLFEYFSETQRNKGNFPGRFSGRQFSNSRSEMNVSTLELGDSALYLCASSLARNYGYTFGSGTRLTVV.

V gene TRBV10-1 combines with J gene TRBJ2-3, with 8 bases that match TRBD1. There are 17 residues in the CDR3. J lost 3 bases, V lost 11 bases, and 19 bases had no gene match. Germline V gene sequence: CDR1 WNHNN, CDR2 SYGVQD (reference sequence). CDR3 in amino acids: CAATRYRDRRNTDTQYF. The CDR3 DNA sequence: TGCGCCGCTACCCGTTACCGGGACAGGAGGAATACAGATACGCAGTATTTT.

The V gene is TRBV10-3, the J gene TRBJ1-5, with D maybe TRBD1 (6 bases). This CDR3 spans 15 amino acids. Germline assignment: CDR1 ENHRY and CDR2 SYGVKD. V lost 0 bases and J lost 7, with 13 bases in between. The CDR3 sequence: CAISESKTGAQPQHF. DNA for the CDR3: TGTGCCATCAGTGAGTCGAAGACAGGAGCCCAGCCCCAGCATTTT.

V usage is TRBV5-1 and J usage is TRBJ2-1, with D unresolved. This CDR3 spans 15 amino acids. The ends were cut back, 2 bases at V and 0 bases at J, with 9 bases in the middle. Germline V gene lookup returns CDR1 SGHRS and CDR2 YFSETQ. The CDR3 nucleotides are TGCGCCAGCAGCTTAAACTCAGGCTCCTACAATGAGCAGTTCTTC. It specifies CASSLNSGSYNEQFF.

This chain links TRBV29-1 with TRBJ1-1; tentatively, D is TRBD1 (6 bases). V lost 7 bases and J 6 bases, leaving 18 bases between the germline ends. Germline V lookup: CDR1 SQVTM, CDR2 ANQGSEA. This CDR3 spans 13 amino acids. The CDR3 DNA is TGCAGCGCGGAATACAGGGAGGGGGCTGAAGCTTTCTTT. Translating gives CSAEYREGAEAFF.

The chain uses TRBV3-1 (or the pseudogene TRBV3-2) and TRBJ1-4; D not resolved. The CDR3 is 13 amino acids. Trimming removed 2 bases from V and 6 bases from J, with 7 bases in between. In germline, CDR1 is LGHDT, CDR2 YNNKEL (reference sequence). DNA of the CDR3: TGTGCCAGCAGCCAATACAGTTATGAAAAACTGTTTTTT. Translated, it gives CASSQYSYEKLFF.

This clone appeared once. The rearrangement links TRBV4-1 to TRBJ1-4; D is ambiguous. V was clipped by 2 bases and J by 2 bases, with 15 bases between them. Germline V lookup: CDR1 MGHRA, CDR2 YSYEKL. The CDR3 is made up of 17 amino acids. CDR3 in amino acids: CASSQFSPGITNEKLFF. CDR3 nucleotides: TGCGCCAGCAGCCAATTTTCGCCGGGAATCACTAATGAAAAACTGTTTTTT.

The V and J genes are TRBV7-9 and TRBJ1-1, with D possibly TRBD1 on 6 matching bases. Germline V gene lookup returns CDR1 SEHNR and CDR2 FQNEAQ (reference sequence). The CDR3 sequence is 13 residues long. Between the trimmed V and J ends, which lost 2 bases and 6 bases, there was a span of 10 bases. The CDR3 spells CASSLQGKAEAFF. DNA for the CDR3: TGTGCCAGCAGCTTACAGGGGAAAGCTGAAGCTTTCTTT.

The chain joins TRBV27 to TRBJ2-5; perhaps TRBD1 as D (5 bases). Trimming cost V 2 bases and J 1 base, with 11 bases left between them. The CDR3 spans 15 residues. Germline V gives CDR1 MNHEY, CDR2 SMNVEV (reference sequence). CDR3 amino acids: CASSLNLGLQETQYF. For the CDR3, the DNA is TGTGCCAGCAGTTTAAATCTGGGGCTCCAAGAGACCCAGTACTTC.

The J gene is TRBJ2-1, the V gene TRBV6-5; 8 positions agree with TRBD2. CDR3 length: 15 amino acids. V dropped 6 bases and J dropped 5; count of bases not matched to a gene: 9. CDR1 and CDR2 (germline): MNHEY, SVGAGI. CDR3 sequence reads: CASRKGLAGNNEQFF. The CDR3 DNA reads TGTGCCAGCAGAAAGGGGCTAGCGGGCAACAATGAGCAGTTCTTC.

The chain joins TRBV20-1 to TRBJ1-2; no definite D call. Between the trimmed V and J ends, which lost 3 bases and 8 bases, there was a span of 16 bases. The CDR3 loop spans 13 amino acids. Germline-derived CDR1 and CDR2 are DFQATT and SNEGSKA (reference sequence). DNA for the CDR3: TGCAGTGCTAGTGATATGCGGGAAGGAGGCTACACCTTC. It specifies CSASDMREGGYTF.

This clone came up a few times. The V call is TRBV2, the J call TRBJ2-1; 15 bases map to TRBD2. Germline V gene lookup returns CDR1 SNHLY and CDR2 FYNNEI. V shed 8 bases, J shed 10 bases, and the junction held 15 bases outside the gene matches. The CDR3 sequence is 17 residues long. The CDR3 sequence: CASDGTSGGTTQWEQFF. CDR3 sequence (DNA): TGTGCCAGCGACGGGACTAGCGGGGGGACCACCCAATGGGAGCAGTTCTTC.

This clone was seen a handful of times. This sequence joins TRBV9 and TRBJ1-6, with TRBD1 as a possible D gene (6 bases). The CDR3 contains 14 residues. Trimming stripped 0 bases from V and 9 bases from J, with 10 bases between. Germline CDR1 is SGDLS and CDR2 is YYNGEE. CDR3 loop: CASSVDRVLSPLHF. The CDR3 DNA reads TGTGCCAGCAGCGTAGACAGGGTCCTTTCACCCCTCCACTTT.

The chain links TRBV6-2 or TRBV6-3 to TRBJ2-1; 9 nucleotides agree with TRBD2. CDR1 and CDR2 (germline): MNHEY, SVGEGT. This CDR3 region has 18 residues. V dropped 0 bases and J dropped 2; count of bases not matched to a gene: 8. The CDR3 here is CASSYSPQRGVPYNEQFF. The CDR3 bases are TGTGCCAGCAGTTACTCCCCCCAGCGGGGGGTCCCCTACAATGAGCAGTTCTTC.

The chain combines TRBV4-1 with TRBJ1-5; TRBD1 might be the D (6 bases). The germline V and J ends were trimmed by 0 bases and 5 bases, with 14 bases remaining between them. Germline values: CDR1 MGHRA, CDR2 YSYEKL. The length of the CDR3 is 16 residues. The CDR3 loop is CASSQDLGGGHQPQHF. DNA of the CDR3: TGCGCCAGCAGCCAAGATTTGGGCGGGGGGCATCAGCCCCAGCATTTT.

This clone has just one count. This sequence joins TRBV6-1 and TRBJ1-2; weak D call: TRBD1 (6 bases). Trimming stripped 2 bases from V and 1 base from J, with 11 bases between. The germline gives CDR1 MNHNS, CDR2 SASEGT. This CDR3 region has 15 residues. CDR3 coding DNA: TGTGCCAGCAGTGAATATCAGGGGAATAACTATGGCTACACCTTC. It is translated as CASSEYQGNNYGYTF.

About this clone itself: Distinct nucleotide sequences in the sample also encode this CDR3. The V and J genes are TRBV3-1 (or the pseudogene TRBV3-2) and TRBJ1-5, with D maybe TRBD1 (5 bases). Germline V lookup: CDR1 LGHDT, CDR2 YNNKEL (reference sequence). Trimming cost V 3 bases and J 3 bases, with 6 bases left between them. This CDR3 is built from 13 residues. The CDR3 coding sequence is TGTGCCAGCAGCCAGGGGCTCAATCAGCCCCAGCATTTT. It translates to CASSQGLNQPQHF.

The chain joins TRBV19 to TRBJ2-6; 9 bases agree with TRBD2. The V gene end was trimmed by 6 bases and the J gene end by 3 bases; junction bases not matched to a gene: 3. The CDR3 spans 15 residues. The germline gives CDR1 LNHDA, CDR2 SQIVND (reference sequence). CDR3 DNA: TGTGCCAGTAGGAATAGCGGGGGTGGGGCCAACGTCCTGACTTTC. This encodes CASRNSGGGANVLTF. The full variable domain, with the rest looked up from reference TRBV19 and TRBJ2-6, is DGGITQSPKYLFRKEGQNVTLSCEQNLNHDAMYWYRQDPGQGLRLIYYSQIVNDFQKGDIAEGYSVSREKKESFPLTVTSAQKNPTAFYLCASRNSGGGANVLTFGAGSRLTVL.